This is a list of T cell receptor beta chains from one sample in a study of regulatory T cells in long-lasting Graves disease. One entry per CDR3 protein results from TCRdb running MiXCR on the multiplex PCR reads. The profile shows about 470,000 distinct CDR3 sequences, 20% to 25% of them singletons. This sample comprised peripheral blood mononuclear cells (PBMCs), obtained when the disease was refractory, from a patient treated with antithyroid drugs. All receptors come from a female donor with Graves disease. The CDR3 runs from the conserved cysteine through the conserved F or W. A D gene is named only where the DNA matches it firmly. The listing skips clone size in some rows; elsewhere it reads once, few, many or a size class.

D gene | J gene | V gene | clone size | CDR3 DNA | CDR3 protein
NA | TRBJ2-1 | TRBV2 | few | TGTGCCAGCAGTGCCAGCCGAGGGGCTTCCTACAATGAGCAGTTCTTC | CASSASRGASYNEQFF
TRBD1 | TRBJ1-1 | TRBV5-1 | NA | TGCGCCAGCAGCTGGGGGACAGCCACTGAAGCTTTCTTT | CASSWGTATEAFF
NA | TRBJ2-7 | TRBV28 | many | TGTGCCAGCAGTCCTCAAGGGGGGTTCCCCATCGGCGAGCAGTACTTC | CASSPQGGFPIGEQYF
NA | TRBJ2-2 | TRBV7-2 | many | TGTGCCAGCAGCCACCCCACCGGGGAGCTGTTTTTT | CASSHPTGELFF
TRBD2 | TRBJ2-1 | TRBV19 | NA | TGTGCCAGTAGTATCATAGCGGGCGGTGACAATGAGCAGTTCTTC | CASSIIAGGDNEQFF
NA | TRBJ2-1 | TRBV27 | NA | TGTGCCAGCAGTCTATTAGCGGTGAGCTCCTACAATGAGCAGTTCTTC | CASSLLAVSSYNEQFF
NA | TRBJ1-2 | TRBV13 | NA | TGTGCCAGCAGAGTGGACAGTTCTAACTATGGCTACACCTTC | CASRVDSSNYGYTF
TRBD1 | TRBJ1-1 | TRBV6-1 | NA | TGTGCCAGCAGATTCGGGACAGGAAACACTGAAGCTTTCTTT | CASRFGTGNTEAFF
NA | TRBJ1-6 | TRBV10-3 | NA | TGTGCCATCAGTGAGTCAAAATTATCCCTCCACTTT | CAISESKLSLHF
TRBD2 | TRBJ2-5 | TRBV7-2 | many | TGTGCCAGCAGCCCGACTAGCGGGAGATACGAGACCCAGTACTTC | CASSPTSGRYETQYF
NA | TRBJ2-2 | TRBV19 | few | TGTGCCAGTAGTGTCGGGGGATCCGGGGAGCTGTTTTTT | CASSVGGSGELFF
TRBD1 | TRBJ2-7 | TRBV28 | many | TGTGCCAGCGGCTGGGACAGAGCCTACGAGCAGTACTTC | CASGWDRAYEQYF
TRBD1 | TRBJ2-5 | TRBV15 | many | TGTGCCACCAGCAGAGGTCCGGGACAGGGGGAGACCCAGTACTTC | CATSRGPGQGETQYF
NA | TRBJ1-1 | TRBV2 | NA | TGTGCCAGCCAGGGCCAATCAGGGAACACTGAAGCTTTCTTT | CASQGQSGNTEAFF
NA | TRBJ1-2 | TRBV15 | many | TGTGCCACCAGCAGGTTCCTTCTGGAAAGTGGCTACACCTTC | CATSRFLLESGYTF
NA | TRBJ1-2 | TRBV29-1 | NA | TGCAGCGTTGAAGAGCGGGGGGTCCCCTATGGCTACACCTTC | CSVEERGVPYGYTF
NA | TRBJ1-5 | TRBV6-1 | many | TGTGCCAGCAGTGAAGCGCTTCTACGGGATCAGCCCCAGCATTTT | CASSEALLRDQPQHF
NA | TRBJ2-7 | TRBV20-1 | few | TGCAGTGCTAAAGGACAAGAGCAGTACTTC | CSAKGQEQYF
NA | TRBJ2-1 | TRBV28 | NA | TGTGCCAGCAGTTTATCTGGTGGCAATGAGCAGTTCTTC | CASSLSGGNEQFF
NA | TRBJ1-1 | TRBV20-1 | few | TGCAGTGCTAGAGATCTTAGGGGCCCTCCCGGGCTTCCTGAAGCTTTCTTT | CSARDLRGPPGLPEAFF
TRBD1 | TRBJ2-5 | TRBV15 | many | TGTGCCACCAGCAGAGGTGCAGGGGGCACCCAAGAGACCCAGTACTTC | CATSRGAGGTQETQYF
NA | TRBJ2-2 | TRBV28 | many | TGTGCCAGCAGTCCCCAGGTCAGGGGCGCGTACACCGGGGAGCTGTTTTTT | CASSPQVRGAYTGELFF
TRBD2 | TRBJ2-3 | TRBV28 | NA | TGTGCCAGCAGCATTAGCGGGGGACGTACAGATACGCAGTATTTT | CASSISGGRTDTQYF
NA | TRBJ1-2 | TRBV28 | many | TGTGCCAGCAAAGGGCTGTTCAACTATGGCTACACCTTC | CASKGLFNYGYTF
TRBD1 | TRBJ2-2 | TRBV2 | many | TGTGCCAGCAGGGATCTACAGGGGACCACCGGGGAGCTGTTTTTT | CASRDLQGTTGELFF
TRBD2 | TRBJ2-1 | TRBV20-1 | few | TGCAGTGCTAGAGATACACGGCGGGAGTTTAACAATGAGCAGTTCTTC | CSARDTRREFNNEQFF
NA | TRBJ1-2 | TRBV7-8 | NA | TGTGCCAGCAGCTTAGAGGTGGAGGGCTTCTATGGCTACACCTTC | CASSLEVEGFYGYTF
NA | TRBJ2-6 | TRBV19 | NA | TGTGCCAGTAGTATAGCCGGACAGTTCCTCCTCTCTGGGGCCAACGTCCTGACTTTC | CASSIAGQFLLSGANVLTF
NA | TRBJ2-3 | TRBV5-5 | few | TGTGCCAGCAGCTTGGTGATCGGCTTTGGGGCAGATACGCAGTATTTT | CASSLVIGFGADTQYF
TRBD1 | TRBJ1-5 | TRBV2 | many | TGTGCCAGCAGTGCGTTAGTTGACAGGGCCAATCAGCCCCAGCATTTT | CASSALVDRANQPQHF
NA | TRBJ1-4 | TRBV20-1 | many | TGCAGTGCTAGGCCCGACGTGCTCTCTGCAACTAATGAAAAACTGTTTTTT | CSARPDVLSATNEKLFF
NA | TRBJ1-1 | TRBV6-9 | few | TGTGCCAGCAGTTATGAGGCGGAGGACACTGAAGCTTTCTTT | CASSYEAEDTEAFF
NA | TRBJ1-3 | TRBV27 | NA | TGTGCCAGCAGTTTCTGCGAGGGAAGGGAGGGAAACACCATATATTTT | CASSFCEGREGNTIYF
NA | TRBJ2-2 | TRBV9 | NA | TGTGCCAGCAGCTCGAGGGTAGTCGGGGAGCTGTTTTTT | CASSSRVVGELFF
NA | TRBJ2-5 | TRBV28 | many | TGTGCCAGCAGTACACTGCTAGAGACCCAGTACTTC | CASSTLLETQYF
NA | TRBJ2-7 | TRBV6-2/TRBV6-3 | many | TGTGCCAGCAGCCCCGGAGACGAGCAGTACTTC | CASSPGDEQYF
NA | TRBJ2-2 | TRBV7-9 | NA | TGTGCCAGCAGCGTCTTGGGGATGACGGGGGAGCTGTTTTTT | CASSVLGMTGELFF
NA | TRBJ1-2 | TRBV9 | few | TGTGCCAGCAGCGCCCAACAGGCCGGAGCTAACTATGGCTACACCTTC | CASSAQQAGANYGYTF
TRBD1 | TRBJ2-7 | TRBV10-3 | once | TGTGCCGCCGTCAACGGGACAGGGACCTACGAGCAGTACTTC | CAAVNGTGTYEQYF
NA | TRBJ1-1 | TRBV12-3/TRBV12-4 | many | TGTGCCAGCCAACCGCGGGGGAGGGGGAACACTGAAGCTTTCTTT | CASQPRGRGNTEAFF
TRBD2 | TRBJ2-7 | TRBV6-1 | many | TGTGCCAGCAGCTCAAATCCGGCTAGCGGGAGGGCCCCGTACTTC | CASSSNPASGRAPYF
TRBD1 | TRBJ1-2 | TRBV28 | many | TGTGCCAGCAGTTGGGGACAGTACTATGGCTACACCTTC | CASSWGQYYGYTF
TRBD1 | TRBJ2-7 | TRBV20-1 | NA | TGCAGTGCTAGTGTAGGGGCAGGGGGAACCTACGAGCAGTACTTC | CSASVGAGGTYEQYF
NA | TRBJ1-1 | TRBV6-5 | many | TGTGCCAGCAGTTACTCGAGGTCAGGGGACACTGAAGCTTTCTTT | CASSYSRSGDTEAFF
NA | TRBJ2-1 | TRBV27 | NA | TGTGCCAGCAGTTACAGGGACCTGGCCCATGAGCAGTTCTTC | CASSYRDLAHEQFF
NA | TRBJ2-7 | TRBV9 | NA | TGTGCCAGCAGCGTAGGCCTATTGGGTGAGCAGTACTTC | CASSVGLLGEQYF
NA | TRBJ2-3 | TRBV12-3/TRBV12-4 | NA | TGTGCCAGCAGTTTAGGAGATATCACAGATACGCAGTATTTT | CASSLGDITDTQYF
NA | TRBJ1-2 | TRBV2 | many | TGTGCCAGCAGGGGTAGGGTCGAGGGCTACACCTTC | CASRGRVEGYTF
NA | TRBJ1-4 | TRBV5-8 | NA | TGTGCCAGCAGCGACGGAGTGACCACCGGGAATGAAAGACTGTTTTTT | CASSDGVTTGNERLFF